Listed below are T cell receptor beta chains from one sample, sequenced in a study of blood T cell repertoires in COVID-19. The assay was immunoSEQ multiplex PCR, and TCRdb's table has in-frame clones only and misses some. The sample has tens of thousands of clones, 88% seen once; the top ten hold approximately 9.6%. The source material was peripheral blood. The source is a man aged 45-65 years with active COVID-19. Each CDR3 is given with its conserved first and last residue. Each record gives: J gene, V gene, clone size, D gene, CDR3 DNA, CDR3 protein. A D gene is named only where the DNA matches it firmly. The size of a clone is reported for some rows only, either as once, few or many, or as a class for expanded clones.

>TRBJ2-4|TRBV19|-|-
TGTGCCACCAGGCGGGGTCTAGGCCGCCAGGGATCAAACATTCAGTACTTC
CATRRGLGRQGSNIQYF
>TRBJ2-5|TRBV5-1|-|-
TGCGCCAGCAGCTTGGCGAACCACCGGACCGGAGGGACCCAGTACTTC
CASSLANHRTGGTQYF
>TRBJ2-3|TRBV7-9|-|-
TGTGCCAGCAGCTTGGTTTACCGGGAGAGCACAGATACGCAGTATTTT
CASSLVYRESTDTQYF
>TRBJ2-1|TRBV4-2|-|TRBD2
TGTGCCAGCAGCCCCTCGGGAGGGGGAAGGAGCAATGAGCAGTTCTTC
CASSPSGGGRSNEQFF
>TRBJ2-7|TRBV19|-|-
TGTGCCAGTAGTATAGTGTCGGACTGGACCTACGAGCAGTACTTC
CASSIVSDWTYEQYF
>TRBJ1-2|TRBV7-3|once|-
TGTGCCAGCGGGCACGGATATGGCTACACCTTC
CASGHGYGYTF
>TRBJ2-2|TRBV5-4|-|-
TGTGCCAGCAGTTTTACTCGGACAGATAACACCGGGGAGCTGTTTTTT
CASSFTRTDNTGELFF
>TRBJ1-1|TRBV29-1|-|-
TGCAGCGTAGGACAGATGAACACTGAAGCTTTCTTT
CSVGQMNTEAFF
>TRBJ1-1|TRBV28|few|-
TGTGCCAGCAGTTTCAGACAGAGGTTAATCAGCGCTGAAGCTTTCTTT
CASSFRQRLISAEAFF
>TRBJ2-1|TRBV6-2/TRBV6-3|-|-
TGTGCCAGCAGTCCGACTGGATCCTCCTACAATGAGCAGTTCTTC
CASSPTGSSYNEQFF
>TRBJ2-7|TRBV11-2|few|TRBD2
TGTGCCAGCAGCTTCCCCAGCGGCCGAGCGGGGAAGGACGAGCAGTACTTC
CASSFPSGRAGKDEQYF
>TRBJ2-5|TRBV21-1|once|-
TGTGCCAGCAGCAGCCTCCCGAGGGATAGCGGGGGGGCTGGAGAGACCCAGTACTTC
CASSSLPRDSGGAGETQYF
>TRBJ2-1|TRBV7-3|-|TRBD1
TGTGCCAGCAGCTTCGACAGGGCGTCCTACAATGAGCAGTTCTTC
CASSFDRASYNEQFF
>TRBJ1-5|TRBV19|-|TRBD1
TGTGCCAGTAGTCTAATACCAAGGACAGGGGAACAGCCCCAGCATTTT
CASSLIPRTGEQPQHF
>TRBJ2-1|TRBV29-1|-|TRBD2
TGCAGCACCACCGGGACTACCCTAGGCGGTGAGCAGTTCTTC
CSTTGTTLGGEQFF
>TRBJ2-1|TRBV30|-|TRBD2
TGTGCCTGGAGTGGGGGACTAGCGGGAGCCTCGAAGGGCAATGAGCAGTTCTTC
CAWSGGLAGASKGNEQFF
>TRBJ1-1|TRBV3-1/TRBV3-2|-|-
TGTGCCAGCAGTCTCTCCAGGGGTTCCACTGAAGCTTTCTTT
CASSLSRGSTEAFF
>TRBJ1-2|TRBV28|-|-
TGTGCCAGCAGTGGTCTATATGGCTACACCTTC
CASSGLYGYTF
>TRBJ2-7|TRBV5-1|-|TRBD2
TGCGCCAGCAGCCCCGGGACAGGACTAGCGGGAGTCGACGAGCAGTACTTC
CASSPGTGLAGVDEQYF
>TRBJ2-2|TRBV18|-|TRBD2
TGTGCCAGCTCACCGACTAGCGGGATCGGGGAGCTGTTTTTT
CASSPTSGIGELFF
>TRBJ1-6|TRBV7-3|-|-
TGTGCCAGCAGCATCCAGGAGCGGTCACCCCTCCACTTT
CASSIQERSPLHF
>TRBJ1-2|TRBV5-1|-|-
TGCGCCAGCAGCCCTGAATCCCGGGACAAGGGGTTTGTTACCTTC
CASSPESRDKGFVTF
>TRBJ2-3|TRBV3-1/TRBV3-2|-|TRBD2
TGTGCCAGCAGCCTTCCCTTAGCGGGAGGGCGGTCGGGAGATACGCAGTATTTT
CASSLPLAGGRSGDTQYF
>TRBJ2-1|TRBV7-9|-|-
TGTGCCAGCAGGCCCTGGACTGGAAACAATGAGCAGTTCTTC
CASRPWTGNNEQFF
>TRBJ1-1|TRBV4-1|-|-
TGCGCCAGCAGCCAACTTGAGGAAGCTTTCTTT
CASSQLEEAFF
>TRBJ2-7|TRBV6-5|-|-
TGTGCCAGCAGCTACCGAAGCAGGGTAGGGTACGAGCAGTACTTC
CASSYRSRVGYEQYF
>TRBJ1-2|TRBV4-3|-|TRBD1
TGCGCCAGCAGCCAAGATCTAGGACAGGGGCAGAACTATGGCTACACCTTC
CASSQDLGQGQNYGYTF
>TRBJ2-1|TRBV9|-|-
TGTGCCAGCAGCGTAGAAAGGCGGGTGGCGGGGAGTAAGGATGAGCAGTTCTTC
CASSVERRVAGSKDEQFF
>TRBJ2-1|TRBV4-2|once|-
TGTGCCAGCAGCCAAGATACAAGCGGCGTGCAGTTCTTC
CASSQDTSGVQFF
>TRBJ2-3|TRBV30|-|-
TGTGCCTGGAGCGGCACAGATACGCAGTATTTT
CAWSGTDTQYF
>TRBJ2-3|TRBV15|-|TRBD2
TGTGCCACCAGCAGAGAGTGGACCGGGGAGGGTACGCAGTATTTT
CATSREWTGEGTQYF
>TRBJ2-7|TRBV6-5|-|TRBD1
TGTGCCAGCATCCGGGACAGGGGTTCCTACGAGCAGTACTTC
CASIRDRGSYEQYF
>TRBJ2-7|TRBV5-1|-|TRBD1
TGCGCCAGCAGCGTCGGGACAGACCCCCTCGAGCAGTACTTC
CASSVGTDPLEQYF
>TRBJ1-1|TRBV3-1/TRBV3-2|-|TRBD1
TGTGCCAGCAGCCAAGAAGGACAGGGGTACACTGAAGCTTTCTTT
CASSQEGQGYTEAFF
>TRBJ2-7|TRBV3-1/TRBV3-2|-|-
TGTGCCAGCAGCCCCTGGGCGGGCCCCGGGGAGCAGTACTTC
CASSPWAGPGEQYF
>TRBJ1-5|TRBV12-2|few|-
TGTGCAAGTCGCTCCACCCAGCATTTT
CASRSTQHF
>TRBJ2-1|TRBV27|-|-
TGTGCCAGCAGTGAAGATCACTCGTCCGGTGAGCAGTTCTTC
CASSEDHSSGEQFF
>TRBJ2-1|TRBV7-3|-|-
TGTGCCAGCAGCTCCGGACTCGGGCGGAATGAGCAGTTCTTC
CASSSGLGRNEQFF
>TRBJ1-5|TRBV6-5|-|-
TGTGCCAGCAGAGGACAGAGTAATCAGCCCCAGCATTTT
CASRGQSNQPQHF
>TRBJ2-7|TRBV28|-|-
TGTGCCAGCAGTTTAACCGGGGGACCCTACTACGAGCAGTACTTC
CASSLTGGPYYEQYF
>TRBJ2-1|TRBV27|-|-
TGTGCCAGCAGTTTTCCGGGGGTCAATGAGCAGTTCTTC
CASSFPGVNEQFF
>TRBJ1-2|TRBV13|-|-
TGTGCCAGCAGCTTCGGGGCGGGGGCCCGGGGGGGCTATGGCTACACCTTC
CASSFGAGARGGYGYTF
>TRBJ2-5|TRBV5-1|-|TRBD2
TGCGCCAGCAGCTTGGCCCCCACTCAACTAGCGGGAGGGCGAGAGACCCAGTACTTC
CASSLAPTQLAGGRETQYF
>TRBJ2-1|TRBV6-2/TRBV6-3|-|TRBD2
TGTGCCAGCAGTAAGGCTAGCGGGGTCCTGCCGGCTGAGCAGTTCTTC
CASSKASGVLPAEQFF
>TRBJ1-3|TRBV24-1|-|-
TGTGCCACCAGTGATTCCCTGGGGGGCTCTGGAAACACCATATATTTT
CATSDSLGGSGNTIYF
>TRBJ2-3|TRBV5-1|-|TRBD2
TGCGCCAGCAGCTCGACTAGCGGGGGGGCATATACGCAGTATTTT
CASSSTSGGAYTQYF
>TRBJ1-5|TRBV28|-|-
TGTGCCAGCAGTTTTGAACGGGATCAGCCCCAGCATTTT
CASSFERDQPQHF
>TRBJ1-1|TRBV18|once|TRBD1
TGTGCCAGCTCACCATCGGACAGGGTGGACGAAGCTTTCTTT
CASSPSDRVDEAFF
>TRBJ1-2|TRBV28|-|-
TGTGCCAGCAGTTATACCCAGCGAGGGAACTATGGCTACACCTTC
CASSYTQRGNYGYTF
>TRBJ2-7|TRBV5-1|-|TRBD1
TGCGCCAGCAGCTGGGGGACAGGGGTCAACGAGCAGTACTTC
CASSWGTGVNEQYF
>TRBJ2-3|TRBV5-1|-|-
TGCGCCAGCAGCTTGGGAGTAATAAGGACTAGCACAGATACGCAGTATTTT
CASSLGVIRTSTDTQYF
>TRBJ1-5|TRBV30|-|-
TGTGCCTGGAGTGTAAAGGGGGTGTATAGCAATCAGCCCCAGCATTTT
CAWSVKGVYSNQPQHF
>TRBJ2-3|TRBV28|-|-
TGTGCCAGCAGTTCTCCGGGGAACGCGCAGTATTTT
CASSSPGNAQYF
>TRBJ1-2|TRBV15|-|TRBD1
TGTGCCACCAGCAGAGCCGGGACAGCTAACTATGGCTACACCTTC
CATSRAGTANYGYTF
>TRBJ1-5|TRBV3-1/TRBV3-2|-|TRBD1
TGTGCCAGCAGCCCGCCCCTGGACAGGAGCCTTAGCAATCAGCCCCAGCATTTT
CASSPPLDRSLSNQPQHF